This T cell receptor beta chain was recovered during a study of cytomegalovirus exposure and HLA in healthy donors. Study details: A subsequent analysis stated that the approximately 120 validation repertoires were run on the same platform as the approximately 710 first-cohort repertoires.

Data came from immunoSEQ multiplex PCR; TCRdb stores just in-frame clones and leaves some out. The data contain fewer than 200,000 clones, more than 75% of them seen just once; the ten biggest clones take up roughly 1.5%. Study results and limitations: The study listed roughly 160 cytomegalovirus-associated TCR beta chains.

About this clone: Its antigen is currently unknown.

With 7 bases removed from V and 5 bases from J, the gap between germline ends came to 24 bases. CDR3 length: 16 amino acids. Germline CDR1 and CDR2: SGHRS and YFSETQ. This TCR derives from a woman aged 25 to 45 in good health and CMV-seronegative. This chain joins TRBV5-1 and TRBJ1-1; possible D gene TRBD1, 5 bases. The sample comprised PBMCs. CDR3 loop: CASCPLGPLIGTEAFF. CDR3 bases: TGCGCCAGCTGCCCATTGGGGCCTCTTATTGGGACTGAAGCTTTCTTT.